The 11 T cell receptor beta chains in this list originate from one sample, sequenced in a study of T cells in Graves' hyperthyroidism and ophthalmopathy. The TCR beta CDR3 regions underwent amplification using RNA transcripts as the source. When the TCR CDR3 underwent first-round RT-PCR, the HTBI primer set was used. MiXCR, applied by TCRdb to the multiplex PCR reads, yields one record per CDR3 protein. The sample has more than 500,000 distinct CDR3 sequences; 14% are singletons. The sequencing input was blood. Source of these receptors: a woman in her forties with Graves' hyperthyroidism.

The V call is TRBV7-2, the J call TRBJ1-3; D not resolved. This CDR3 is 16 amino acids long. The V gene's germline CDR1 is SGHTA and CDR2 FQGNSA. V dropped 1 base and J dropped 4 bases, with 14 bases sitting between them. CDR3 nucleotides: TGTGCCAGCAGCTTAGACCAACGGGAGCGCGGAAACACCATATATTTT. Residues: CASSLDQRERGNTIYF.

This sequence joins TRBV5-1 and TRBJ1-3; perhaps TRBD1 as D (6 bases). Trimming removed 2 bases at V and 1 base at J, with 16 bases between. Germline CDR1 is SGHRS and CDR2 is YFSETQ. The CDR3 is 17 residues long. The CDR3 DNA follows: TGCGCCAGCAGCTTAGAACGGCAGGGGTCATCTGGAAACACCATATATTTT. Translation: CASSLERQGSSGNTIYF. The full variable domain, rest sourced from reference TRBV5-1 and TRBJ1-3, is KAGVTQTPRYLIKTRGQQVTLSCSPISGHRSVSWYQQTPGQGLQFLFEYFSETQRNKGNFPGRFSGRQFSNSRSEMNVSTLELGDSALYLCASSLERQGSSGNTIYFGEGSWLTVV.

This clonotype was recorded many times. The chain recombines TRBV11-2 with TRBJ2-1; 8 bases map to TRBD2. The germline V gene encodes CDR1 SGHAT and CDR2 FQNNGV. CDR3 length: 17 residues. After removal of 2 bases from V and 9 bases from J, the junction contained 15 bases not matched to a gene. The CDR3 nucleotides are TGTGCCAGCAGCTTATTCCCCAGCGGGAGCGTCGGAGTTGAGCAGTTCTTC. Its protein is CASSLFPSGSVGVEQFF.

This clonotype was recorded many times. The V and J genes are TRBV5-1 and TRBJ1-1; D is possibly TRBD1 (6 bases). V was trimmed by 0 bases and J by 8 bases, leaving 14 bases between them. The CDR3 has 14 amino acids. Germline CDR1 is SGHRS and CDR2 is YFSETQ. This CDR3 reads CASSLGNREGEAFF. DNA for the CDR3: TGCGCCAGCAGCTTGGGGAACAGGGAAGGGGAAGCTTTCTTT.

This clonotype has just a few counts. The V and J genes are TRBV10-2 and TRBJ2-1; no definite D call. Trimming took off 4 bases at V and 0 bases at J, with 10 bases between the two ends. The germline gives CDR1 WSHSY, CDR2 SAAADI. CDR3 length: 15 residues. The CDR3 coding sequence is TGCGCCAGCAGTGGGACGCCTGGCTCCTACAATGAGCAGTTCTTC. Translating it yields CASSGTPGSYNEQFF.

This clonotype was counted many times. The chain employs TRBV15 and TRBJ1-2; 9 nucleotides align to TRBD1. The CDR3 is 14 residues long. After removal of 3 bases from V and 3 bases from J, the junction contained 2 bases not matched to a gene. Germline values: CDR1 LNHNV, CDR2 YYDKDF (reference sequence). This CDR3 reads CATSRDRGDYGYTF. The CDR3 DNA is TGTGCCACCAGCAGGGACAGGGGTGACTATGGCTACACCTTC.

The V call is TRBV20-1, the J call TRBJ1-4; D gene ambiguous. Germline lookup yields CDR1 DFQATT and CDR2 SNEGSKA (reference sequence). This CDR3 comprises 13 residues. The V and J ends lost 5 bases and 5 bases respectively, with 12 bases between them. CDR3 nucleotides: TGCAGTGCTGAAACATATCAGAATGAAAAACTGTTTTTT. It encodes CSAETYQNEKLFF.

This clonotype was recorded at least ten times. The J gene is TRBJ2-5, the V gene TRBV7-9; 7 positions agree with TRBD1. The V segment lost 2 bases and the J segment 1 base; nucleotides outside the gene matches: 4. This CDR3 spans 15 amino acids. CDR1 is SEHNR and CDR2 is FQNEAQ in the germline V gene (reference sequence). This CDR3 is CASSLTTGTQETQYF. The CDR3 coding sequence is TGTGCCAGCAGCTTAACGACAGGGACCCAAGAGACCCAGTACTTC.

This clonotype was seen ten or more times. The chain combines TRBV2 with TRBJ2-7; 10 nucleotides line up with TRBD1. With 4 bases clipped from V and 4 bases from J, the junction kept 7 bases outside the gene matches. CDR3 length: 15 amino acids. CDR1 and CDR2 from the germline V gene are SNHLY and FYNNEI. In DNA form, the CDR3 reads TGTGCCAGCAGTGCGGACAGGGGGATCCTATACGAGCAGTACTTC. Translation: CASSADRGILYEQYF.

This clonotype appeared many times. The chain uses TRBV7-9 and TRBJ1-5; 9 positions agree with TRBD1. V lost 3 bases and J lost 1; bases outside the gene matches: 4. The CDR3 is 16 amino acids. Germline V gene data show CDR1 as SEHNR and CDR2 as FQNEAQ (reference sequence). CDR3 DNA sequence: TGTGCCAGCAGCTTTGGACAGGGGAAAAGCAATCAGCCCCAGCATTTT. This translates into CASSFGQGKSNQPQHF. The entire variable domain, with the rest obtained from reference TRBV7-9 and TRBJ1-5, is as follows: DTGVSQNPRHKITKRGQNVTFRCDPISEHNRLYWYRQTLGQGPEFLTYFQNEAQLEKSRLLSDRFSAERPKGSFSTLEIQRTEQGDSAMYLCASSFGQGKSNQPQHFGDGTRLSIL.

This clonotype has ten or more counts. This chain uses TRBV20-1 with TRBJ2-1; D is uncertain. Germline-derived CDR1 and CDR2 are DFQATT and SNEGSKA (reference sequence). Deletions cut 0 bases from V and 0 bases from J, with 9 bases between. This CDR3 region has 15 residues. CDR3 amino acids: CSARDEAGSYNEQFF. The CDR3 DNA is TGCAGTGCTAGAGATGAGGCAGGCTCCTACAATGAGCAGTTCTTC.